This T cell receptor beta chain was recorded in a study of T-cell memory formation after mild COVID-19. Study-wide background: For the most part, TCR clusters were specific to one donor. Study-level points and caveats: Some clones that responded turned up in pre-infection memory, which suggests that cross-reactive memory joined in. CD4/CD8 balance held among clones contracting day 15 to 85, and later expanders leaned CD4+.

V trimming: 5 bases; J trimming: 4 bases; junction bases outside the gene matches: 12. This CDR3 comprises 17 residues. Looked up from germline, CDR1 is SGHVS and CDR2 is FQNEAQ. MiXCR was run by TCRdb on the 5' RACE reads, yielding one entry per CDR3 protein. The sample lists about 62,000 distinct CDR3 sequences; 9.3% were seen once. Of note for this clonotype: Its antigen remains unidentified.

The sequence came from a man between 18 and 29 years old who had mild COVID-19 (a few samples of this study predate the infection). Cell type and time point are not known. The sequenced material came from PBMCs or a T cell subset sorted from them (not recorded which). J is TRBJ2-5 and V is TRBV7-8; 11 nucleotides agree with TRBD2. The CDR3 sequence is CASSPAGLAGGLETQYF. CDR3 nucleotides: TGTGCCAGCAGCCCAGCGGGCCTAGCGGGGGGATTAGAGACCCAGTACTTC.